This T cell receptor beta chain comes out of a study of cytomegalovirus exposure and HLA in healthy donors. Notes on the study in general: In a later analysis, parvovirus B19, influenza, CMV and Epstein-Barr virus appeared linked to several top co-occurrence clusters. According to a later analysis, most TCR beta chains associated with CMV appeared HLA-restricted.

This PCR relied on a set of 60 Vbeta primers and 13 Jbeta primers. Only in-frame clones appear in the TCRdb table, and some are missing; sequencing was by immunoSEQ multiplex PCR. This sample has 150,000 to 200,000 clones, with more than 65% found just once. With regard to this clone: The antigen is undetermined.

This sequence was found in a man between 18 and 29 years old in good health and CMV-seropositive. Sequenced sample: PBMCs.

The CDR3 nucleotides are TGTGCCAGCAGCTTACGGGGACTTATCGGCCAGCCCCAGCATTTT. Translation: CASSLRGLIGQPQHF. The chain employs TRBV7-8 and TRBJ1-5, with TRBD1 as a possible D gene (5 bases). This CDR3 is 15 amino acids long. Trimming took off 2 bases at V and 7 bases at J, with 15 bases between the two ends. The V gene's germline CDR1 is SGHVS and CDR2 FQNEAQ.